This T cell receptor (beta chain) derives from a study of technical replicates of blood from a few donors. There are 14 residues in the CDR3. Germline V lookup: CDR1 SGHAT, CDR2 FQNNGV. V lost 1 base, J lost 3 bases, and 10 bases lay in between. Here immunoSEQ multiplex PCR was the method, and the copy in TCRdb shows in-frame clones only, minus some. The sample consists of tens of thousands of clones, 92% of them appearing once. V gene TRBV11-2 combines with J gene TRBJ2-7; possible D gene TRBD1, 6 bases. The sequenced material came from T cells isolated from PBMCs. The origin of this receptor is a human donor in good health. CDR3 sequence (DNA): TGTGCCAGCAGCTTAGCTTTACAGGGCTACGAGCAGTACTTC. It specifies CASSLALQGYEQYF.